These 17 T cell receptor beta chains share one sample of origin, sequenced in a study of blood T cell repertoires in COVID-19. Generated by immunoSEQ multiplex PCR, the TCRdb table keeps only in-frame clones and is missing some. Counted here are over 120,000 clones, over 75% occurring once; the ten biggest clones make up 1.7%. Sequenced: peripheral blood. The receptors were sampled from a woman aged 50 to 65 with acute or convalescent COVID-19.

The V call is TRBV29-1, the J call TRBJ1-1, with 7 bases matching TRBD1. Germline values: CDR1 SQVTM, CDR2 ANQGSEA. The V gene end was trimmed by 4 bases and the J gene end by 2 bases; junction bases not matched to a gene: 7. This CDR3 is 14 amino acids long. CDR3 protein: CSVVPGTANTEAFF. In nucleotides, the CDR3 is TGCAGCGTTGTCCCCGGGACAGCTAACACTGAAGCTTTCTTT. The variable domain in full, completed from reference TRBV29-1 and TRBJ1-1, reads SAVISQKPSRDICQRGTSLTIQCQVDSQVTMMFWYRQQPGQSLTLIATANQGSEATYESGFVIDKFPISRPNLTFSTLTVSNMSPEDSSIYLCSVVPGTANTEAFFGQGTRLTVV.

The chain has TRBV19 and TRBJ2-5; TRBD2 aligns across 7 bases. The V segment lost 1 base and the J segment 2 bases; nucleotides outside the gene matches: 7. This CDR3 has 16 amino acids. CDR1 is LNHDA, CDR2 SQIVND, per germline (reference sequence). The CDR3 DNA sequence: TGTGCCAGTAGTATAGGGGCTAGCGGAAATCAAGAGACCCAGTACTTC. Protein: CASSIGASGNQETQYF.

The CDR3 nucleotides read TGTGCCAGCAGCCTCGGACTAGCGGGGGGGCTGGACACCGGGGAGCTGTTTTTT. This sequence encodes CASSLGLAGGLDTGELFF. V gene TRBV28 combines with J gene TRBJ2-2; 15 bases fit TRBD2. Germline trimming cut 6 bases from V and 3 bases from J; bases unmatched to any gene: 8. Germline values: CDR1 MDHEN, CDR2 SYDVKM. CDR3 length equals 18 residues.

The chain joins TRBV10-3 to TRBJ2-5; perhaps TRBD1 as D (6 bases). This CDR3 spans 13 amino acids. From germline, CDR1 is ENHRY and CDR2 SYGVKD. Between the trimmed V and J ends, which lost 4 bases and 3 bases, there was a span of 9 bases. The CDR3 region is CAISGGLKETQYF. As DNA, the CDR3 is TGTGCCATCAGTGGGGGGCTTAAAGAGACCCAGTACTTC.

This clone was picked up one time. The chain combines TRBV5-8 with TRBJ2-7; 14 nucleotides agree with TRBD2. There are 15 residues in the CDR3. V was pared by 0 bases and J by 5 bases, with 1 base of the junction left unmatched. From germline, CDR1 is SGHTS and CDR2 YDEGEE. The CDR3 bases are TGTGCCAGCAGCTTGGCGGGACTAGCGGGAGACGAGCAGTACTTC. Translated: CASSLAGLAGDEQYF.

The gene calls are TRBV18 and TRBJ2-7; D possibly corresponds to TRBD2 (5 bases). Trimming pared 3 bases from V and 1 base from J, leaving 7 bases between. Germline CDR1 is KGHSH and CDR2 is LQKENI. The CDR3 runs to 13 residues. CDR3 amino acids: CASSPGVSYEQYF. The DNA for the CDR3 is TGTGCCAGCTCACCGGGAGTATCCTACGAGCAGTACTTC.

V usage is TRBV19 and J usage is TRBJ2-2; D might be TRBD2 (5 bases). This CDR3 region has 13 residues. Germline CDR1 reads LNHDA; CDR2 reads SQIVND (reference sequence). Trimming shortened V by 5 bases and J by 9 bases, and 13 bases separated the two germline ends. The CDR3, as DNA: TGTGCCAGTAGTGTCGGAGGCCTCAGGGAGCTGTTTTTT. Its protein is CASSVGGLRELFF.

This chain uses TRBV3-1 (or the pseudogene TRBV3-2) with TRBJ1-2, with a weak D call TRBD1 (6 bases). The CDR3 length is 12 residues. Germline V gene lookup returns CDR1 LGHDT and CDR2 YNNKEL (reference sequence). V was clipped by 5 bases and J by 3 bases, with 7 bases between them. DNA for the CDR3: TGTGCCAGCAGCAGACAGGACTATGGCTACACCTTC. It is translated as CASSRQDYGYTF.

V and J are TRBV2 and TRBJ2-5; weak D call: TRBD1 (6 bases). Trimming shortened V by 6 bases and J by 1 base, and 12 bases separated the two germline ends. The CDR3 consists of 14 residues. The germline V gene has CDR1 SNHLY and CDR2 FYNNEI. The CDR3 is CASREWTVQETQYF. The DNA for the CDR3 is TGTGCCAGCAGAGAATGGACAGTCCAAGAGACCCAGTACTTC.

The gene calls are TRBV25-1 and TRBJ2-1; D unresolved. Deletions cut 3 bases from V and 7 bases from J, with 7 bases between. CDR3 length: 12 residues. Germline V lookup: CDR1 MGHDK, CDR2 SYGVNS. Here the CDR3 reads CASSEGRNEQFF. The CDR3 DNA reads as TGTGCCAGCAGTGAGGGCCGGAATGAGCAGTTCTTC.

This rearrangement joins TRBV2 to TRBJ2-1, with 7 bases matching TRBD2. Trimming took 6 bases from V and 0 from J; bases not matched to a gene: 5. Per germline, CDR1 SNHLY and CDR2 FYNNEI. The CDR3 length is 15 residues. The CDR3 reads CASSRAGSSYNEQFF. The CDR3 nucleotides are TGTGCCAGCAGCCGAGCGGGGAGCTCCTACAATGAGCAGTTCTTC.

This clone was seen only once. The rearrangement uses TRBV14 and TRBJ2-5; D perhaps matches TRBD1 (5 bases). In germline, CDR1 is SGHDN, CDR2 FVKESK. This CDR3 comprises 16 residues. Trimming took off 1 base at V and 3 bases at J, with 15 bases between the two ends. CDR3 protein: CASSQGLGRAKETQYF. CDR3 nucleotides: TGTGCCAGCAGCCAAGGATTAGGCAGGGCGAAAGAGACCCAGTACTTC.

The chain links TRBV7-2 to TRBJ1-4, with D tentatively TRBD1 (6 bases). Trimming stripped 1 base from V and 8 bases from J, with 17 bases between. The CDR3 has 16 amino acids. Germline V gene lookup returns CDR1 SGHTA and CDR2 FQGNSA. The CDR3 DNA follows: TGTGCCAGCAGCTTAGTGGGGGGGGGCGTAGGAGAAAAACTGTTTTTT. It translates to CASSLVGGGVGEKLFF.

The V gene is TRBV9, the J gene TRBJ1-1, with TRBD1 identical over 9 bases. V was clipped by 2 bases and J by 11 bases; unmatched bases: 10. Germline V gene data show CDR1 as SGDLS and CDR2 as YYNGEE. The CDR3 sequence is 14 residues long. Written as DNA, the CDR3 is TGTGCCAGCAGCGTTGACCCCAGGACAGGGGCGGCTTTCTTT. Amino acids: CASSVDPRTGAAFF.

V gene TRBV9 combines with J gene TRBJ2-3; TRBD2 is a possible D gene (5 bases). Trimming took off 4 bases at V and 0 bases at J, with 12 bases between the two ends. This CDR3 comprises 15 residues. From germline, CDR1 is SGDLS and CDR2 YYNGEE. CDR3 amino acids: CASSPGAVSTDTQYF. The DNA of the CDR3 is TGTGCCAGCAGCCCTGGAGCGGTTAGCACAGATACGCAGTATTTT.

V usage is TRBV5-1 and J usage is TRBJ1-4; 7 bases are shared with TRBD1. This CDR3 region has 17 residues. V shed 4 bases, J shed 2 bases, and the junction held 11 bases outside the gene matches. CDR1 is SGHRS and CDR2 is YFSETQ in the germline V gene. The DNA of the CDR3 is TGCGCCAGCAGCGTAAGAATTAGGGGGCATACTAATGAAAAACTGTTTTTT. This sequence encodes CASSVRIRGHTNEKLFF.

The chain has TRBV18 and TRBJ1-2, with D perhaps matching TRBD1 (6 bases). Germline V gene sequence: CDR1 KGHSH, CDR2 LQKENI. CDR3 length: 18 amino acids. Trimming cost V 1 base and J 1 base, with 19 bases left between them. The CDR3 sequence: CASSPLTGQPPINYGYTF. The CDR3 DNA reads as TGTGCCAGCTCACCACTAACAGGGCAACCGCCTATTAACTATGGCTACACCTTC.